One T cell receptor beta chain is described in this entry. What it binds is unknown. PCR primers comprised 60 Vbeta and 13 Jbeta primers. Libraries were prepared by immunoSEQ multiplex PCR; TCRdb keeps only in-frame clonotypes and omits some of them. The data contain some 100,000 clones, 80% to 85% of them singletons. J gave up 7 bases and V 2 bases, and 7 bases lay outside the gene matches. From germline, CDR1 is MDHEN and CDR2 SYDVKM. This CDR3 is 14 amino acids long. This sample was included in a study of cytomegalovirus exposure and HLA in healthy donors. Findings and caveats of the study: The sole available immune exposure information was CMV serostatus. Prediction of most subjects' HLA-A and HLA-B alleles by TCR beta sequences was reportedly accurate. Most TCR beta V segments were productive about 87% or about 30% of the time in an earlier analysis.

The material sequenced was PBMCs. This chain joins TRBV28 and TRBJ1-2, with 7 bases lining up with TRBD1. The TCR originated in a woman in her 30s in good health and CMV-seronegative. The CDR3 region is CASSLGQGGSGYTF. DNA for the CDR3: TGTGCCAGCAGTTTAGGCCAGGGGGGAAGTGGCTACACCTTC.